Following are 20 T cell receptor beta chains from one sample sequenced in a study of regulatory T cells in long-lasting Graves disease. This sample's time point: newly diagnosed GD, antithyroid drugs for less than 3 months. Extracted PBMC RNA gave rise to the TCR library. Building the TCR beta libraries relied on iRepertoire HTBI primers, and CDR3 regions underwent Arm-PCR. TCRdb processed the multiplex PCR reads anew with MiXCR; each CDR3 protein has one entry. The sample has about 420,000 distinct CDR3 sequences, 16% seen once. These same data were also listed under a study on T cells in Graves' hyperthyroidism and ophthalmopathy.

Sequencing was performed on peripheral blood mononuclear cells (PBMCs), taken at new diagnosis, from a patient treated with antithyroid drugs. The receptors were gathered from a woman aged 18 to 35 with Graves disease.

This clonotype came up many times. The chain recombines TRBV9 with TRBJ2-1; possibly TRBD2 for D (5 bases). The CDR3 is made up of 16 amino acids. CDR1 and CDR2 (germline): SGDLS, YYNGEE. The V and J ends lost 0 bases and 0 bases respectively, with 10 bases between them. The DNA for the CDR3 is TGTGCCAGCAGCGTAGAGAGCGGTCCCTCCTACAATGAGCAGTTCTTC. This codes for CASSVESGPSYNEQFF.

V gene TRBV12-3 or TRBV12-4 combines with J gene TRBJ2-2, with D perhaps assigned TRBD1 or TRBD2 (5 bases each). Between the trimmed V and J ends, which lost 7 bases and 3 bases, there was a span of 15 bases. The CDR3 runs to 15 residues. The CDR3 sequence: CASTPGTGYTGELFF. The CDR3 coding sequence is TGTGCCAGCACCCCCGGGACCGGGTACACCGGGGAGCTGTTTTTT.

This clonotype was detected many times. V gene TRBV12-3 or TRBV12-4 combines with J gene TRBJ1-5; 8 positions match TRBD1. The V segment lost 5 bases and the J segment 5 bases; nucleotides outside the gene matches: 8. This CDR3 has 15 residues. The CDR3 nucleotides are TGTGCCAGCAGTCCCACGGGACAGGTTGATCAGCCCCAGCATTTT. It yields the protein CASSPTGQVDQPQHF.

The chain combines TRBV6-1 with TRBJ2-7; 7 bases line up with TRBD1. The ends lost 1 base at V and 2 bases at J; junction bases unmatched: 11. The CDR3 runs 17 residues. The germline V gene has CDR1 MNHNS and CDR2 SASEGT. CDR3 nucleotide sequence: TGTGCCAGCAGTGAAGAAGCAGGGGGAACAGCCCCCTACGAGCAGTACTTC. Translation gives CASSEEAGGTAPYEQYF.

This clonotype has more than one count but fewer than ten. The CDR3 spells CASSEPAGVSGELFF. The CDR3, as DNA: TGTGCCAGCAGTGAACCGGCGGGAGTAAGCGGGGAGCTGTTTTTT. The chain carries TRBV6-1 and TRBJ2-2; 7 nucleotides agree with TRBD2. V lost 2 bases and J lost 7; bases outside the gene matches: 7. Looked up from germline, CDR1 is MNHNS and CDR2 is SASEGT. The CDR3 extends over 15 amino acids.

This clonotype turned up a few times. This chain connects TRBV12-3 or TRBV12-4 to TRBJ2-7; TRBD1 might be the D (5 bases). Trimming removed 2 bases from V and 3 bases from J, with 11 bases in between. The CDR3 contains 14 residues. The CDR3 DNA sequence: TGTGCCAGCAGTTTATGGGGCCTAGACTACGAGCAGTACTTC. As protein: CASSLWGLDYEQYF.

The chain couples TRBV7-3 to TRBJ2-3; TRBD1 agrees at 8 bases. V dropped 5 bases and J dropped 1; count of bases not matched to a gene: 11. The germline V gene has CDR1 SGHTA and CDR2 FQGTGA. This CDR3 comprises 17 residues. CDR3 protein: CASSPKRGQGGTDTQYF. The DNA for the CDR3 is TGTGCCAGCAGCCCGAAACGCGGACAGGGTGGCACAGATACGCAGTATTTT.

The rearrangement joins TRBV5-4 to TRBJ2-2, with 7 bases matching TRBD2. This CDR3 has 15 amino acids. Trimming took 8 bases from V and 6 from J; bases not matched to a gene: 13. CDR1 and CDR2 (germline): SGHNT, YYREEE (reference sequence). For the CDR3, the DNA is TGTGCCAGTCGTTTCGGCGGGAGTGGGTCCGGGGAGCTGTTTTTT. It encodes CASRFGGSGSGELFF.

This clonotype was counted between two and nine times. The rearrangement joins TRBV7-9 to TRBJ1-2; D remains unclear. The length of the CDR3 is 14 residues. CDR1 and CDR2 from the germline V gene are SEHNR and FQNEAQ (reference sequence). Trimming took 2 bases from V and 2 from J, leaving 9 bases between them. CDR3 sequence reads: CASSLSSGNYGYTF. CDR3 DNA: TGTGCCAGCAGCTTAAGTTCGGGGAACTATGGCTACACCTTC.

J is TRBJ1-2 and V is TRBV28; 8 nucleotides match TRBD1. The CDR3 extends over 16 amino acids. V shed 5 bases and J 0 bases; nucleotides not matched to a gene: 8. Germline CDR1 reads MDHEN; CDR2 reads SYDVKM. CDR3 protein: CASSVAGGATNYGYTF. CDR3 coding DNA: TGTGCCAGCAGTGTTGCAGGGGGCGCAACTAACTATGGCTACACCTTC.

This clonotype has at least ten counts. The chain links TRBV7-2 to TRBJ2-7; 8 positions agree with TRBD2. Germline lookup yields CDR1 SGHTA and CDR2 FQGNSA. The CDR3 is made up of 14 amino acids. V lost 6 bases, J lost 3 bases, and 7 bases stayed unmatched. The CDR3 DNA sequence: TGTGCCAGCAGTGAAACTAGCGGTGGCTACGAGCAGTACTTC. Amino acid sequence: CASSETSGGYEQYF.

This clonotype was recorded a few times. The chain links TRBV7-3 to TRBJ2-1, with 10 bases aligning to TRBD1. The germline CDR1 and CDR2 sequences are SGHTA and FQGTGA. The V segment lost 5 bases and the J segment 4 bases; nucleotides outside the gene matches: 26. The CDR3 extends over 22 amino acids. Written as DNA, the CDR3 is TGTGCCAGCAGCCCCCAGCGCGGAAGAGGACAGGGGGAGCTAGCGGCTTACAATGAGCAGTTCTTC. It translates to CASSPQRGRGQGELAAYNEQFF.

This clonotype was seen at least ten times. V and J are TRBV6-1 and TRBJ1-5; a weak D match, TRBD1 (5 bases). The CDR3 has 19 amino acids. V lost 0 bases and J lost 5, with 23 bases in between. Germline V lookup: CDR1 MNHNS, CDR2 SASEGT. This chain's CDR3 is CASSEARGGEWRGDQPQHF. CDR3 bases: TGTGCCAGCAGTGAAGCTCGAGGTGGGGAGTGGCGGGGGGATCAGCCCCAGCATTTT.

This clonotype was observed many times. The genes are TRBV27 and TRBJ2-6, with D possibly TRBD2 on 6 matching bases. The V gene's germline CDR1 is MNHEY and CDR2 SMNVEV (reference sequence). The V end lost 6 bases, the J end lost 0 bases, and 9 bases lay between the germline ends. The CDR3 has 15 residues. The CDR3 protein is CASSPGSSGANVLTF. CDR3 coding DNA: TGTGCCAGCAGCCCCGGGAGCTCTGGGGCCAACGTCCTGACTTTC.

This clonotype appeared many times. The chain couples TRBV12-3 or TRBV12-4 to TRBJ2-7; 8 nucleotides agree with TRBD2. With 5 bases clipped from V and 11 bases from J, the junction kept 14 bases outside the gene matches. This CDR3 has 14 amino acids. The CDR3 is CASSQAGEFSQEYF. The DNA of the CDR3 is TGTGCCAGCAGTCAAGCGGGAGAATTTAGTCAGGAGTACTTC.

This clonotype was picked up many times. CDR3 bases: TGTGCCAGCAGTTTAGAGCTAGGGGCGAACACCGGGGAGCTGTTTTTT. As protein: CASSLELGANTGELFF. The chain combines TRBV28 with TRBJ2-2, with a tentative D call TRBD1 (5 bases). Trimming shortened V by 2 bases and J by 0 bases, and 10 bases separated the two germline ends. The CDR3 covers 16 residues. The V gene's germline CDR1 is MDHEN and CDR2 SYDVKM.

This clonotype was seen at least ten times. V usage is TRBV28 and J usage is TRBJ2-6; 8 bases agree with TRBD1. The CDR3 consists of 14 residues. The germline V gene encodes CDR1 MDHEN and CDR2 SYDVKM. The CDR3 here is CAHRGTSGANVLTF. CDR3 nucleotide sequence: TGTGCGCACAGGGGGACCTCTGGGGCCAACGTCCTGACTTTC. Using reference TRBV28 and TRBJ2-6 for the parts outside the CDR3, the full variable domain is DVKVTQSSRYLVKRTGEKVFLECVQDMDHENMFWYRQDPGLGLRLIYFSYDVKMKEKGDIPEGYSVSREKKERFSLILESASTNQTSMYLCAHRGTSGANVLTFGAGSRLTVL.

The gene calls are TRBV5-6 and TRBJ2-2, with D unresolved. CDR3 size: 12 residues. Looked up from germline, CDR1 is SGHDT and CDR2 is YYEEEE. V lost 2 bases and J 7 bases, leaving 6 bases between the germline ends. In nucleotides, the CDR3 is TGTGCCAGCAGCTTCTTTGTCGGGGAGCTGTTTTTT. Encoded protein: CASSFFVGELFF.

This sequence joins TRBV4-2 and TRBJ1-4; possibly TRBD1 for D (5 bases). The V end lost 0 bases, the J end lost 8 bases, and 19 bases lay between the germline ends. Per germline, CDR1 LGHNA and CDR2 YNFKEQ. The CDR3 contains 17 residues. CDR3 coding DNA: TGTGCCAGCAGCCAAGATCCGTCGGGACGGCGAGGAGAAAAACTGTTTTTT. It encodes CASSQDPSGRRGEKLFF.

Here the CDR3 reads CASSLGARVSNEQFF. CDR3 nucleotide sequence: TGTGCCAGCAGCTTGGGGGCCAGGGTTTCTAATGAGCAGTTCTTC. The chain links TRBV2 to TRBJ2-1, with D possibly matching TRBD1 (6 bases). Trimming removed 6 bases from V and 7 bases from J, with 19 bases in between. Germline V lookup: CDR1 SNHLY, CDR2 FYNNEI. The CDR3 has 15 amino acids. The entire variable domain, with the rest obtained from reference TRBV2 and TRBJ2-1, is as follows: EPEVTQTPSHQVTQMGQEVILRCVPISNHLYFYWYRQILGQKVEFLVSFYNNEISEKSEIFDDQFSVERPDGSNFTLKIRSTKLEDSAMYFCASSLGARVSNEQFFGPGTRLTVL.